This TCR beta chain came from a study of stem cell transplantation in POMP-related autoinflammatory disease. Study as a whole: Neutrophil and platelet engraftment from the graft donor was 100% through one year after transplant.

Measured with immunoSEQ multiplex PCR; TCRdb has only the in-frame clones, and not every one. The sample holds some 69,000 clones, under 95% seen once. About this clone: Its antigen is currently unknown.

V was shortened by 4 bases and J by 1 base, with 15 bases between the two germline ends. In germline, CDR1 is SGHNT, CDR2 YYREEE (reference sequence). The CDR3 has 17 amino acids. General study points: Unique TRB V-J gene pairings were limited in number in patients with PRAID. PRAID patients trended toward lower TRB diversity and higher clonality in all analyzed T-cell subsets.

PRAID combined immunodeficiency and autoinflammation. This sample comprised CD4+ T cells from PBMCs, obtained after stem cell transplantation. The chain combines TRBV5-4 with TRBJ2-6; D uncertain. This clonotype was sampled from a human patient with POMP-related autoinflammation and immune dysregulation (PRAID). Some T cells may be graft donor cells. CDR3 amino acids: CASSPRGGPSGANVLTF. The DNA for the CDR3 is TGTGCCAGCAGCCCCCGAGGCGGCCCATCTGGGGCCAACGTCCTGACTTTC.